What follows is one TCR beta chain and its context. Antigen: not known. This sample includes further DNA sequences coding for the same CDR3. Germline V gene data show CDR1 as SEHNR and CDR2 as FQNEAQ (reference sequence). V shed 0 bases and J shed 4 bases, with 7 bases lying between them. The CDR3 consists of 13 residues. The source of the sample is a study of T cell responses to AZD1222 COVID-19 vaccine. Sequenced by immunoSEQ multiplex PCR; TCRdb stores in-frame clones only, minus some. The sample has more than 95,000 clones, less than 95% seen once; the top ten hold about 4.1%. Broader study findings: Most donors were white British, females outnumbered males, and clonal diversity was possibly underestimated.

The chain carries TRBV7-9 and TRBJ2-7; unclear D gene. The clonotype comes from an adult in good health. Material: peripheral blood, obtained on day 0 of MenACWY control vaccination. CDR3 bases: TGTGCCAGCAGCTTAGCGCTTTCGTACGAGCAGTACTTC. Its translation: CASSLALSYEQYF.